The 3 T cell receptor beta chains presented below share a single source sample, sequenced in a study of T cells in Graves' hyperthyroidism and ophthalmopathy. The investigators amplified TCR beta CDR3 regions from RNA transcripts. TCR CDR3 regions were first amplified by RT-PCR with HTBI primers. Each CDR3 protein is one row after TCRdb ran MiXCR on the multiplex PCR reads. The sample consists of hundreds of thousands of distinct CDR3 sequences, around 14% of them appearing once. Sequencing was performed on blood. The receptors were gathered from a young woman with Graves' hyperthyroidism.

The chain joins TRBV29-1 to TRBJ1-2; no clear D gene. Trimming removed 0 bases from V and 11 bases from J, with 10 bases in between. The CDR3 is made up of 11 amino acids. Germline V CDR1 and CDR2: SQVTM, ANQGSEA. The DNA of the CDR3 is TGCAGCGTTGAAGATAATGTGGGGTACACCTTC. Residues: CSVEDNVGYTF.

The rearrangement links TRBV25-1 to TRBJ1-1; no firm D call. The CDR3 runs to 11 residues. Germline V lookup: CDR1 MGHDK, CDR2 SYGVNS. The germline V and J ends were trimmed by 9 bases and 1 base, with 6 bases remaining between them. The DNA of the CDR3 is TGTGCCAGTTTACGGAACACTGAAGCTTTCTTT. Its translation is CASLRNTEAFF.

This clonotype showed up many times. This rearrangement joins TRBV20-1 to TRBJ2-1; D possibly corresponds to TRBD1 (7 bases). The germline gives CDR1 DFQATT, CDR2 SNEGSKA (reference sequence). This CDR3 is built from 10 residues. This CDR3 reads CADRDYEQFF. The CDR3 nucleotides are TGCGCCGACAGGGACTATGAGCAGTTCTTC.